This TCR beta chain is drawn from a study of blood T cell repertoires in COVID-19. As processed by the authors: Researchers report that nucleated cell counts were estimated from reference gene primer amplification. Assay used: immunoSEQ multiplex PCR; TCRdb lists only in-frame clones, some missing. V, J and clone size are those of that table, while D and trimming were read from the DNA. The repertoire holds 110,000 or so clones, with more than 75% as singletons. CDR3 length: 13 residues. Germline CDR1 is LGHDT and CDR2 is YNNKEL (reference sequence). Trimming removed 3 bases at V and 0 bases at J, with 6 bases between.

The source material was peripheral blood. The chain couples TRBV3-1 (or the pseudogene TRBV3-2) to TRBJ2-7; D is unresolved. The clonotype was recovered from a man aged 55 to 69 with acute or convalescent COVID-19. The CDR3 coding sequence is TGTGCCAGCAGCCAGCGTAGCTCCTACGAGCAGTACTTC. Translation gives CASSQRSSYEQYF.